The 13 T cell receptor beta chains reported below all come from one sample, sequenced in a study of blood T cell repertoires in COVID-19. Assay: immunoSEQ multiplex PCR; the TCRdb copy retains only in-frame clones and omits some. This sample carries approximately 500,000 clones, 70% to 90% of them seen once, and the ten largest clones take 1.5% to 2%. Material for sequencing was PBMCs or T cells enriched from blood (not recorded which). Receptors were obtained from a woman aged 35 to 49 who had recovered from COVID-19.

This chain connects TRBV24-1 to TRBJ2-7; D not resolved. Per germline, CDR1 KGHDR and CDR2 SFDVKD. The CDR3 consists of 10 residues. The V end was cut by 8 bases, the J end by 3 bases, with 4 bases between. The CDR3 is CATKHYEQYF. In DNA form, the CDR3 reads TGTGCCACCAAACACTACGAGCAGTACTTC.

This clone was seen a single time. The CDR3 DNA reads TGTGCCACCCGTTCGGGTCCGGGAGGCAATCAGCCCCAGCATTTT. It yields the protein CATRSGPGGNQPQHF. The chain uses TRBV6-8 and TRBJ1-5, with unresolved D. The CDR3 covers 15 residues. CDR1 is MNHGY and CDR2 is SAAAGT in the germline V gene. V lost 10 bases and J lost 2, with 18 bases in between.

This chain connects TRBV11-3 to TRBJ2-7, with D tentatively TRBD2 (6 bases). CDR1 and CDR2 from the germline V gene are SGHNT and YENEEA. Trimming removed 1 base from V and 4 bases from J, with 11 bases in between. This CDR3 contains 14 residues. The CDR3 here is CASSLVGSKYEQYF. CDR3 sequence (DNA): TGTGCCAGCAGCTTAGTCGGGAGTAAGTACGAGCAGTACTTC.

The CDR3 DNA follows: TGCGCCAGCAGCTTGGGTAGCGGGAGGCAAGAGACCCAGTACTTC. Amino acid sequence: CASSLGSGRQETQYF. The rearrangement joins TRBV5-1 to TRBJ2-5; 10 nucleotides line up with TRBD2. The germline V gene has CDR1 SGHRS and CDR2 YFSETQ. Unmatched junction bases numbered 1, after V lost 0 bases and J lost 2 bases. The CDR3 contains 15 residues.

This clone appeared a single time. The V and J genes are TRBV7-9 and TRBJ1-1, with no clear D. V was pared by 0 bases and J by 3 bases, with 8 bases between. The CDR3 sequence is 14 residues long. Germline V gene data show CDR1 as SEHNR and CDR2 as FQNEAQ (reference sequence). The CDR3 protein is CASSLAGTDTEAFF. Written as DNA, the CDR3 is TGTGCCAGCAGCTTAGCAGGTACAGACACTGAAGCTTTCTTT.

The chain couples TRBV19 to TRBJ2-2; tentatively, D is TRBD2 (5 bases). Trimming cost V 7 bases and J 7 bases, with 19 bases left between them. CDR3 size: 15 residues. Germline V gene data show CDR1 as LNHDA and CDR2 as SQIVND (reference sequence). DNA of the CDR3: TGTGCCAGTACCAGAAGGGTCGGGGATCTCGGGGAGCTGTTTTTT. Translation: CASTRRVGDLGELFF.

The V and J genes are TRBV7-8 and TRBJ2-7; the match to TRBD1 covers 8 bases. CDR1 and CDR2 (germline): SGHVS, FQNEAQ. The ends lost 2 bases at V and 4 bases at J; junction bases unmatched: 7. The CDR3 is 15 amino acids. This chain's CDR3 is CASSLTRQGTYEQYF. In DNA, the CDR3 is TGTGCCAGCAGCTTAACTAGACAGGGGACATACGAGCAGTACTTC.

The gene calls are TRBV27 and TRBJ1-1; D possibly corresponds to TRBD1 (6 bases). CDR1 and CDR2 (germline): MNHEY, SMNVEV (reference sequence). V was pared by 5 bases and J by 0 bases, with 10 bases between. The CDR3 spans 14 residues. The CDR3 nucleotides read TGTGCCAGCAGTCCCAGGGGTGTGAACACTGAAGCTTTCTTT. Protein product: CASSPRGVNTEAFF.

The chain employs TRBV5-1 and TRBJ1-2; D call uncertain. With 4 bases removed from V and 8 bases from J, the gap between germline ends came to 9 bases. The germline V gene encodes CDR1 SGHRS and CDR2 YFSETQ. The CDR3 runs 11 residues. CDR3 sequence (DNA): TGCGCCAGCAGCCCGAACGGGGGCTACACCTTC. The encoded protein is CASSPNGGYTF.

The chain employs TRBV9 and TRBJ2-2, with D possibly being TRBD1 (5 bases). The CDR3 totals 16 residues. V lost 1 base and J 10 bases, leaving 20 bases between the germline ends. Germline lookup yields CDR1 SGDLS and CDR2 YYNGEE. The CDR3 coding sequence is TGTGCCAGCAGCGTATACTACAATTCAGGGTTTGAGGAGCTGTTTTTT. Protein product: CASSVYYNSGFEELFF.

V is TRBV25-1 and J is TRBJ2-7; 7 nucleotides align to TRBD1. The CDR3 extends over 15 amino acids. Germline V lookup: CDR1 MGHDK, CDR2 SYGVNS. V gave up 3 bases and J gave up 2 bases; unmatched junction bases: 7. Here the CDR3 DNA reads TGTGCCAGCAGTGATGTAGACAGGGCGGCCTACGAGCAGTACTTC. It specifies CASSDVDRAAYEQYF.

The V gene is TRBV7-8, the J gene TRBJ1-5; D is possibly TRBD1 (6 bases). The V end lost 1 base, the J end lost 7 bases, and 14 bases lay between the germline ends. The CDR3 extends over 15 amino acids. Germline CDR1 and CDR2: SGHVS and FQNEAQ. The CDR3 spells CASSLGGGQIQPQHF. In nucleotides, the CDR3 is TGTGCCAGCAGCTTAGGAGGGGGACAAATACAGCCCCAGCATTTT.

This chain connects TRBV7-6 to TRBJ1-2; D is perhaps TRBD1 (6 bases). Per germline, CDR1 SGHVS and CDR2 FNYEAQ. The V gene lost 8 bases and the J gene lost 1 base, with 17 bases spanning the gap. This CDR3 spans 15 amino acids. CDR3 residues: CASSPGGGGNYGYTF. As DNA, the CDR3 is TGTGCCAGCTCCCCGGGAGGGGGAGGTAACTATGGCTACACCTTC.